This entry describes one T cell receptor beta chain. Its antigen is undetermined. Data came from immunoSEQ multiplex PCR; TCRdb stores just in-frame clones and leaves some out. The sample lists some 1.5 million clones, 96% occurring once. These data originate in a study of shared clonotypes between healthy human individuals. Study-wide results and limits: It was the few donors that limited the genetic and exposure-history diversity represented.

Germline CDR1 reads SGHTA; CDR2 reads FQGNSA. The CDR3 runs 13 residues. Trimming cost V 5 bases and J 6 bases, with 12 bases left between them. This chain uses TRBV7-2 with TRBJ2-3; D is perhaps TRBD1 (6 bases). The specimen was naive CD4+ T cells sorted from blood. Indicated subset: CD45RA+ positively selected. The source is a man aged 25-45 years in good health. The CDR3 sequence is CASSAQGLDTQYF. DNA for the CDR3: TGTGCCAGCAGCGCACAGGGTTTGGATACGCAGTATTTT.